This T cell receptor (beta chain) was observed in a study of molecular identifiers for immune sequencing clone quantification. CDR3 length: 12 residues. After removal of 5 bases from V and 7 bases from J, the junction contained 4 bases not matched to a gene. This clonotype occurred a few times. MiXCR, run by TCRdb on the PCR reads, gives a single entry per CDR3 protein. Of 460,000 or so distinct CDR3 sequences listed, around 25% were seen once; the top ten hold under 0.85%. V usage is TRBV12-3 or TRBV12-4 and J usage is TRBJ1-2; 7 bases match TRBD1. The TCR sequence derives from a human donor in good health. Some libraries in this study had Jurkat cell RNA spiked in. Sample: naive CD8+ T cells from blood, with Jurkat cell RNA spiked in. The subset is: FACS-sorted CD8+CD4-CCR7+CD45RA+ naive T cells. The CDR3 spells CASSGTDRGYTF. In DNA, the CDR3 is TGTGCCAGCAGTGGGACAGATCGTGGCTACACCTTC.